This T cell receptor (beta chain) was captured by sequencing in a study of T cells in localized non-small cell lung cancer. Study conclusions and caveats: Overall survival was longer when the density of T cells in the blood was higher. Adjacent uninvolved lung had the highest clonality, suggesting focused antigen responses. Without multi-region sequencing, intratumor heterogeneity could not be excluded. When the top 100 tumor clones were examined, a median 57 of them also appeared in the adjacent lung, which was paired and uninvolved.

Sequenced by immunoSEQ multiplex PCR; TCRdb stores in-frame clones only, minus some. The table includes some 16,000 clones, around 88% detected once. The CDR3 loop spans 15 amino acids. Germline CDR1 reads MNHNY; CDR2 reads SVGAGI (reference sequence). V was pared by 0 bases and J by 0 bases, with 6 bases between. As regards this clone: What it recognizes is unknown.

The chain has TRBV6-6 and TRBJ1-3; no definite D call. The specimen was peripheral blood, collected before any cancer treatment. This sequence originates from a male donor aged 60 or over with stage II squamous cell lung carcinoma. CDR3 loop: CASSYSRNSGNTIYF. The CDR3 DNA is TGTGCCAGCAGTTACTCAAGGAACTCTGGAAACACCATATATTTT.